A single sample is the source of the 12 T cell receptor beta chains below, sequenced in a study of PD-L1 blockade in urothelial cancer. Assay: immunoSEQ multiplex PCR; the TCRdb copy retains only in-frame clones and omits some. Among 49,000 or so clones listed, roughly 84% were seen once. Time point defined: pretreatment peripheral blood. The specimen comprised PBMCs, sampled around atezolizumab (anti-PD-L1) treatment. The receptor source for this set is a man aged 55 to 70 with urothelial cancer.

This chain links TRBV5-1 with TRBJ1-1; 9 bases align to TRBD1. Germline CDR1 is SGHRS and CDR2 is YFSETQ. J gave up 1 base and V 4 bases, and 2 bases lay outside the gene matches. The CDR3 length is 14 residues. In DNA form, the CDR3 reads TGCGCCAGCAGCCGGGACAGGGCGAACACTGAAGCTTTCTTT. Translation gives CASSRDRANTEAFF.

The rearrangement uses TRBV5-3 and TRBJ2-7; 7 nucleotides agree with TRBD1. TRBV5-3 is designated an ORF whose function remains uncertain. The CDR3 covers 17 residues. V was clipped by 3 bases and J by 4 bases; unmatched bases: 16. The CDR3 spells CARSSRAPQTGTYEQYF. CDR3 DNA sequence: TGTGCCAGAAGCTCCCGAGCCCCTCAGACAGGGACATACGAGCAGTACTTC.

As DNA, the CDR3 is TGTGCCATCAGTTGGACTAGCGGCTACAATGAGCAGTTCTTC. Amino acids: CAISWTSGYNEQFF. The genes are TRBV10-3 and TRBJ2-1, with 10 bases identical to TRBD2. This CDR3 contains 14 residues. The V gene end was trimmed by 5 bases and the J gene end by 3 bases; junction bases not matched to a gene: 1. CDR1 and CDR2 (germline): ENHRY, SYGVKD.

Note on this clone: The identical CDR3 is also encoded by other nucleotide sequences in the sample. This chain connects TRBV19 to TRBJ1-1, with D perhaps TRBD1 (6 bases). V shed 3 bases and J shed 1 base, with 9 bases lying between them. Germline V gives CDR1 LNHDA, CDR2 SQIVND (reference sequence). The CDR3 totals 14 residues. The CDR3 DNA reads as TGTGCCAGTAGTATTGGGGGGGCGAACACTGAAGCTTTCTTT. This gives the protein CASSIGGANTEAFF.

The gene calls are TRBV6-5 and TRBJ2-7; D gene uncertain. The CDR3 totals 13 residues. Germline lookup yields CDR1 MNHEY and CDR2 SVGAGI. Trimming removed 0 bases at V and 0 bases at J, with 3 bases between. CDR3 DNA sequence: TGTGCCAGCAGTTACTCTCTCTCCTACGAGCAGTACTTC. Translating gives CASSYSLSYEQYF.

The chain has TRBV7-2 and TRBJ2-1, with D possibly being TRBD2 (6 bases). CDR1 and CDR2 from the germline V gene are SGHTA and FQGNSA. The CDR3 covers 12 residues. V was shortened by 1 base and J by 10 bases, with 8 bases between the two germline ends. The CDR3 nucleotides read TGTGCCAGCAGCTTAGGACTAGTCGAGCAGTTCTTC. This encodes CASSLGLVEQFF.

The chain combines TRBV5-1 with TRBJ2-2; 8 positions agree with TRBD2. This CDR3 has 17 amino acids. The ends lost 0 bases at V and 8 bases at J; junction bases unmatched: 12. Germline CDR1 and CDR2: SGHRS and YFSETQ. The CDR3 bases are TGCGCCAGCAGCTTGGCGGGGGGAGCGGGAGTCGAAGGGGAGCTGTTTTTT. Translating gives CASSLAGGAGVEGELFF.

The gene calls are TRBV28 and TRBJ1-5, with TRBD1 identical over 7 bases. V lost 5 bases and J lost 0; bases outside the gene matches: 7. This CDR3 has 16 amino acids. Germline V gene data show CDR1 as MDHEN and CDR2 as SYDVKM. CDR3 sequence (DNA): TGTGCCAGCAGTCCCCAGACAGGGTATAGCAATCAGCCCCAGCATTTT. It is translated as CASSPQTGYSNQPQHF. The variable domain in full, with the rest retrieved from reference TRBV28 and TRBJ1-5, is DVKVTQSSRYLVKRTGEKVFLECVQDMDHENMFWYRQDPGLGLRLIYFSYDVKMKEKGDIPEGYSVSREKKERFSLILESASTNQTSMYLCASSPQTGYSNQPQHFGDGTRLSIL.

The gene calls are TRBV19 and TRBJ2-2, with 10 bases lining up with TRBD1. This CDR3 has 14 residues. Germline CDR1 LNHDA, CDR2 SQIVND (reference sequence). The junction had 5 bases not matched to a gene; V was cut back by 7 bases and J by 6 bases. The CDR3 sequence: CASKGQGSPGELFF. The DNA of the CDR3 is TGTGCCAGTAAGGGACAGGGGTCCCCCGGGGAGCTGTTTTTT.

The chain has TRBV5-1 and TRBJ1-5; TRBD1 aligns across 7 bases. CDR1 is SGHRS, CDR2 YFSETQ, per germline. The V segment lost 0 bases and the J segment 0 bases; nucleotides outside the gene matches: 9. There are 18 residues in the CDR3. The CDR3 bases are TGCGCCAGCAGCTTGGTAGGGGGCCCACTTAATAGCAATCAGCCCCAGCATTTT. Protein sequence: CASSLVGGPLNSNQPQHF.

The V gene is TRBV29-1, the J gene TRBJ2-1; 9 bases are a match to TRBD1. The germline V gene encodes CDR1 SQVTM and CDR2 ANQGSEA. The CDR3 totals 13 residues. Unmatched junction bases numbered 6, after V lost 5 bases and J lost 7 bases. CDR3 nucleotides: TGCAGCGTTCGGACAGGGGTTGGGAATGAGCAGTTCTTC. Residues: CSVRTGVGNEQFF.

J is TRBJ1-5 and V is TRBV11-3; no clear D gene. Trimming pared 5 bases from V and 7 bases from J, leaving 15 bases between. Germline values: CDR1 SGHNT, CDR2 YENEEA. The CDR3 totals 14 residues. The CDR3, as DNA: TGTGCCAGCAGCCCACGGGTCCTTTGGCAGCCCCAGCATTTT. This sequence encodes CASSPRVLWQPQHF.